The 5 T cell receptor beta chains given below trace back to one sample, sequenced in a study of shared clonotypes between healthy human individuals. Naive CD8 cells were CD45RO-negative, positively selected for CCR7, excluding terminally differentiated effector memory CD45RA+ cells. The data were produced by immunoSEQ multiplex PCR, yet TCRdb's version contains in-frame clones alone and is incomplete. The profile shows about 550,000 clones, about 95% of them singletons. Material for sequencing was naive CD8+ T cells sorted from blood. The receptors were gathered from a woman aged 25 to 39 in good health.

The rearrangement joins TRBV28 to TRBJ2-7; possibly TRBD1 for D (5 bases). The CDR3 covers 14 residues. Germline CDR1 reads MDHEN; CDR2 reads SYDVKM. The V end was cut by 4 bases, the J end by 0 bases, with 10 bases between. The DNA for the CDR3 is TGTGCCAGCAGTTACGGGCAGGGCTCCTACGAGCAGTACTTC. It specifies CASSYGQGSYEQYF.

This chain joins TRBV2 and TRBJ1-2; D unclear. Trimming removed 3 bases at V and 11 bases at J, with 10 bases between. Germline assignment: CDR1 SNHLY and CDR2 FYNNEI. The CDR3 has 11 residues. CDR3 DNA: TGTGCCAGCAGTGAGGTACGGAGTTACACCTTC. Translated: CASSEVRSYTF.

V is TRBV7-8 and J is TRBJ1-1; 7 positions agree with TRBD1. The germline V gene has CDR1 SGHVS and CDR2 FQNEAQ. The CDR3 length is 15 residues. V gave up 5 bases and J gave up 5 bases; unmatched junction bases: 11. In DNA, the CDR3 is TGTGCCAGCAGCGCCACAGGGGTCGGCGTTACTGAAGCTTTCTTT. It yields the protein CASSATGVGVTEAFF.

The rearrangement joins TRBV6-5 to TRBJ1-4; D is possibly TRBD1 (6 bases). CDR3 length equals 16 residues. The germline V and J ends were trimmed by 1 base and 0 bases, with 9 bases remaining between them. Germline CDR1 and CDR2: MNHEY and SVGAGI. CDR3: CASSYYGTPTNEKLFF. The DNA of the CDR3 is TGTGCCAGCAGTTACTACGGGACACCAACTAATGAAAAACTGTTTTTT.

J is TRBJ2-1 and V is TRBV9, with 14 bases identical to TRBD2. CDR1 SGDLS and CDR2 YYNGEE come from the germline V gene. J gave up 6 bases and V 3 bases, and 2 bases lay outside the gene matches. The CDR3 spans 15 residues. CDR3 sequence reads: CASSAGTSGGNEQFF. CDR3 nucleotide sequence: TGTGCCAGCAGCGCCGGGACTAGCGGGGGCAATGAGCAGTTCTTC. The full variable domain, in which reference TRBV9 and TRBJ2-1 provide the parts outside the CDR3, is DSGVTQTPKHLITATGQRVTLRCSPRSGDLSVYWYQQSLDQGLQFLIQYYNGEERAKGNILERFSAQQFPDLHSELNLSSLELGDSALYFCASSAGTSGGNEQFFGPGTRLTVL.